The 19 T cell receptor beta chains below were found in one sample sequenced in a study of blood T cells in healthy people across ages. Then a second PCR, running roughly 7 to 12 cycles, was carried out with a sample-barcoded 5' primer and a J-beta primer mix. TCRdb called the 5' RACE reads again in MiXCR, with one record for every CDR3 protein. The sample has 850,000 to 1,000,000 distinct CDR3 sequences, around 46% seen once; the top ten hold around an eighth. The specimen was blood. The receptors originated from a man aged 30-40 years in good health.

This sequence joins TRBV6-6 and TRBJ2-1, with TRBD2 matching over 12 bases. J lost 6 bases, V lost 0 bases, and 3 bases had no gene match. The germline CDR1 and CDR2 sequences are MNHNY and SVGAGI (reference sequence). There are 16 residues in the CDR3. This CDR3 is CASSYSTSGGSNEQFF. The CDR3 bases are TGTGCCAGCAGTTACTCAACTAGCGGGGGGAGCAATGAGCAGTTCTTC.

This sequence joins TRBV10-3 and TRBJ1-1, with a possible D match to TRBD1 (5 bases). The CDR3 runs 13 residues. V lost 4 bases, J lost 2 bases, and 8 bases lay in between. CDR1 is ENHRY, CDR2 SYGVKD, per germline. CDR3 DNA sequence: TGTGCCATCAGTGTCGACAGTAACACTGAAGCTTTCTTT. The encoded protein is CAISVDSNTEAFF.

This clonotype was found a few times. The rearrangement links TRBV9 to TRBJ1-4; no reliable D call. CDR1 and CDR2 from the germline V gene are SGDLS and YYNGEE. The CDR3 runs to 15 residues. Trimming took 1 base from V and 5 from J, leaving 12 bases between them. The DNA of the CDR3 is TGTGCCAGCAGCGTACAGATGGGCAACAATGAAAAACTGTTTTTT. Translated, it gives CASSVQMGNNEKLFF.

This sequence joins TRBV4-3 and TRBJ2-1; 10 bases align to TRBD1. Germline CDR1 LGHNA, CDR2 YSLEER. J gave up 8 bases and V 0 bases, and 7 bases lay outside the gene matches. This CDR3 region has 16 residues. The CDR3 DNA reads as TGCGCCAGCAGCCAAGATGAAAAGGGACAGGGGTATGAGCAGTTCTTC. Amino acid sequence: CASSQDEKGQGYEQFF.

The sample holds a few counts of this clonotype. The chain carries TRBV7-2 and TRBJ1-2, with 9 bases lining up with TRBD1. J gave up 3 bases and V 4 bases, and 12 bases lay outside the gene matches. CDR1 SGHTA and CDR2 FQGNSA come from the germline V gene. CDR3 size: 17 residues. This chain's CDR3 is CASSSQPGTGLYYGYTF. CDR3 sequence (DNA): TGTGCCAGCAGCTCGCAGCCCGGGACAGGGCTATACTATGGCTACACCTTC.

This rearrangement joins TRBV15 to TRBJ2-5, with TRBD2 as a possible D gene (5 bases). The CDR3 has 15 amino acids. Deletions cut 2 bases from V and 4 bases from J, with 14 bases between. The germline V gene has CDR1 LNHNV and CDR2 YYDKDF (reference sequence). Here the CDR3 DNA reads TGTGCCACCAGCAGACGTAACAGAGGGCTAGAGACCCAGTACTTC. Residues: CATSRRNRGLETQYF.

V usage is TRBV11-2 and J usage is TRBJ1-2; TRBD1 is a possible D gene (5 bases). CDR1 and CDR2 (germline): SGHAT, FQNNGV. Trimming stripped 2 bases from V and 4 bases from J, with 14 bases between. The CDR3 has 15 residues. CDR3 sequence: CASSLPGPGGYGYTF. The CDR3 DNA follows: TGTGCCAGCAGCTTACCGGGGCCCGGGGGCTATGGCTACACCTTC.

The table lists this clonotype with a few counts. The chain is built from TRBV7-3 and TRBJ1-2; 10 positions agree with TRBD1. Germline values: CDR1 SGHTA, CDR2 FQGTGA. This CDR3 is 14 amino acids long. V trimming: 5 bases; J trimming: 3 bases; junction bases outside the gene matches: 3. CDR3 nucleotides: TGTGCCAGCAGCCAGGGACAGGGGTACTATGGCTACACCTTC. Encoded protein: CASSQGQGYYGYTF. The full variable domain, with the rest looked up from reference TRBV7-3 and TRBJ1-2, is GAGVSQTPSNKVTEKGKYVELRCDPISGHTALYWYRQSLGQGPEFLIYFQGTGAADDSGLPNDRFFAVRPEGSVSTLKIQRTERGDSAVYLCASSQGQGYYGYTFGSGTRLTVV.

V and J are TRBV29-1 and TRBJ2-2, with 10 bases that match TRBD2. J lost 3 bases, V lost 3 bases, and 4 bases had no gene match. CDR3 length: 15 residues. Germline loops: CDR1 SQVTM, CDR2 ANQGSEA. In DNA form, the CDR3 reads TGCAGCGTTGACCGCCTAGCGGGAGACACCGGGGAGCTGTTTTTT. Amino acid sequence: CSVDRLAGDTGELFF.

The chain carries TRBV5-6 and TRBJ1-4, with 7 positions matching TRBD1. Per germline, CDR1 SGHDT and CDR2 YYEEEE. The V gene end was trimmed by 1 base and the J gene end by 7 bases; junction bases not matched to a gene: 4. This CDR3 is 14 amino acids long. The CDR3 loop is CASSLWRGREKLFF. In nucleotides, the CDR3 is TGTGCCAGCAGCTTGTGGAGGGGGCGTGAAAAACTGTTTTTT. Using reference TRBV5-6 and TRBJ1-4 for the parts outside the CDR3, the full variable domain is DAGVTQSPTHLIKTRGQQVTLRCSPKSGHDTVSWYQQALGQGPQFIFQYYEEEERQRGNFPDRFSGHQFPNYSSELNVNALLLGDSALYLCASSLWRGREKLFFGSGTQLSVL.

This clonotype was recorded a few times. The chain has TRBV6-1 and TRBJ2-3; 10 nucleotides agree with TRBD2. Trimming at V came to 8 bases and at J to 5 bases, leaving 19 bases not matched to a gene. The length of the CDR3 is 18 residues. CDR1 is MNHNS and CDR2 is SASEGT in the germline V gene. DNA of the CDR3: TGTGCCAGCCGAAAATTCCTTTTATCTAGCGGGGGTCGAGATACGCAGTATTTT. It is translated as CASRKFLLSSGGRDTQYF.

This chain uses TRBV7-2 with TRBJ2-7, with D tentatively TRBD1 (8 bases). CDR1 and CDR2 (germline): SGHTA, FQGNSA. This CDR3 region has 13 residues. Trimming took 6 bases from V and 6 from J, leaving 15 bases between them. CDR3 DNA: TGTGCCAGCAGACTTACAGGGGGGGTCGAGCAGTACTTC. Translated: CASRLTGGVEQYF.

J is TRBJ2-7 and V is TRBV7-9; D uncertain. Germline-derived CDR1 and CDR2 are SEHNR and FQNEAQ (reference sequence). Trimming took 1 base from V and 5 from J, leaving 15 bases between them. The CDR3 contains 15 residues. The CDR3, as DNA: TGTGCCAGCAGCTTAGTAGAGGCCAAAGGCGACGAGCAGTACTTC. Translation: CASSLVEAKGDEQYF.

The table lists this clonotype with a count of one. V is TRBV6-4 and J is TRBJ2-3; TRBD2 agrees at 9 bases. The junction had 4 bases not matched to a gene; V was cut back by 3 bases and J by 6 bases. Per germline, CDR1 MRHNA and CDR2 SNTAGT. CDR3 length: 14 residues. CDR3 nucleotides: TGTGCCAGCAGTGAGCGGGGGGGGGAGGATACGCAGTATTTT. Translated: CASSERGGEDTQYF.

This clonotype was counted once. The J gene is TRBJ2-1, the V gene TRBV6-2 or TRBV6-3; 8 bases align to TRBD2. The junction had 4 bases not matched to a gene; V was cut back by 4 bases and J by 8 bases. The CDR3 consists of 13 residues. Germline CDR1 and CDR2: MNHEY and SVGEGT. The CDR3 DNA sequence: TGTGCCAGCAGTTTAGCGGGGCGGGATGAGCAGTTCTTC. Protein: CASSLAGRDEQFF.

CDR3 region: CASREEGGTNEKLFF. CDR3 coding DNA: TGCGCCAGCCGGGAGGAGGGGGGGACAAATGAAAAACTGTTTTTT. The rearrangement links TRBV5-1 to TRBJ1-4; maybe TRBD1 (6 bases). Germline CDR1 and CDR2: SGHRS and YFSETQ. V lost 7 bases and J 5 bases, leaving 18 bases between the germline ends. This CDR3 spans 15 amino acids.

CDR3 coding DNA: TGCAGTGCTAGTGGAGCGGGGGGGCCCTACAATGAGCAGTTCTTC. Translated: CSASGAGGPYNEQFF. J is TRBJ2-1 and V is TRBV20-1, with 10 positions matching TRBD2. CDR1 and CDR2 (germline): DFQATT, SNEGSKA (reference sequence). The CDR3 consists of 15 residues. Trimming cost V 3 bases and J 2 bases; bases outside gene matches: 4.

The rearrangement joins TRBV6-2 or TRBV6-3 to TRBJ2-5; a possible D gene is TRBD1 (6 bases). Between the trimmed V and J ends, which lost 8 bases and 0 bases, there was a span of 16 bases. Germline CDR1 and CDR2: MNHEY and SVGEGT. The CDR3 sequence is 15 residues long. The CDR3 DNA follows: TGTGCCAGCCACAAAGGGGGACCGTACCAAGAGACCCAGTACTTC. Translated, it gives CASHKGGPYQETQYF.

The chain is built from TRBV25-1 and TRBJ2-4, with D possibly TRBD2 on 5 matching bases. The DNA end is a closer match to TRBJ2-7, so the J assignment may be wrong. The CDR3 is made up of 11 amino acids. CDR1 is MGHDK and CDR2 is SYGVNS in the germline V gene. CDR3 loop: CASSPADEQYF. CDR3 sequence (DNA): TGTGCCAGCAGTCCAGCGGACGAGCAGTACTTC.